Only a few counts were recorded for the clone carrying this TCR beta chain. The data originate from a study of T-cell reconstitution after alpha-beta-depleted transplantation in children. Researchers prepared the TCRbeta library using unique molecular identifiers, the study reports. A single record per CDR3 protein comes from TCRdb applying MiXCR to the PCR reads. The sample includes around 600,000 distinct CDR3 sequences, 16% seen only once; the top ten take approximately 1.1%. The CDR3 has 14 residues. CDR1 and CDR2 from the germline V gene are SEHNR and FQNEAQ (reference sequence). V lost 1 base and J lost 6, with 12 bases in between.

The sequencing used PBMCs from the stem cell graft donor, collected from the stem cell graft. The chain couples TRBV7-9 to TRBJ1-2, with TRBD1 as a possible D gene (5 bases). This TCR came from a human donor who donated a stem cell graft to a child with acute myeloid leukemia. The DNA for the CDR3 is TGTGCCAGCAGCTTAGGCCAGGGAGGTAATGGCTACACCTTC. This gives the protein CASSLGQGGNGYTF. Supplemented by reference TRBV7-9 and TRBJ1-2, the full variable domain reads DTGVSQNPRHKITKRGQNVTFRCDPISEHNRLYWYRQTLGQGPEFLTYFQNEAQLEKSRLLSDRFSAERPKGSFSTLEIQRTEQGDSAMYLCASSLGQGGNGYTFGSGTRLTVV.